These 11 T cell receptor beta chains were sequenced from one sample in a study of cytomegalovirus exposure and HLA in healthy donors. The PCR was carried out with 60 Vbeta primers and 13 Jbeta primers. Using immunoSEQ multiplex PCR, the repertoire was profiled, and TCRdb retains in-frame clones only, with some absent. The table records under 200,000 clones, around 77% of them present only once. The specimen sequenced was PBMCs. Source of these receptors: a woman aged 45 to 65 in good health and CMV-seropositive.

The chain uses TRBV6-1 and TRBJ2-2; weak D call: TRBD2 (5 bases). Per the germline V gene, CDR1 is MNHNS and CDR2 is SASEGT. The CDR3 runs 14 residues. V was pared by 5 bases and J by 6 bases, with 13 bases between. CDR3 sequence reads: CASSTQDSSGELFF. CDR3 nucleotide sequence: TGTGCCAGCAGTACTCAGGACTCGTCCGGGGAGCTGTTTTTT.

This chain connects TRBV19 to TRBJ2-2; D ambiguous. This CDR3 contains 13 residues. Germline V gene data show CDR1 as LNHDA and CDR2 as SQIVND (reference sequence). Deletions cut 4 bases from V and 7 bases from J, with 10 bases between. The CDR3 DNA reads TGTGCCAGTAGTACCACTTCCATCGGGGAGCTGTTTTTT. Translated: CASSTTSIGELFF.

J is TRBJ2-1 and V is TRBV29-1; 10 positions match TRBD2. The CDR3 has 15 amino acids. V lost 4 bases to trimming and J lost 4 bases; unmatched junction nucleotides: 7. CDR1 and CDR2 from the germline V gene are SQVTM and ANQGSEA. The CDR3 here is CSVVGSGRPYNEQFF. For the CDR3, the DNA is TGCAGCGTTGTGGGTAGCGGGAGGCCATACAATGAGCAGTTCTTC.

CDR3 nucleotides: TGTGCCAGCAGTAGGTCAGAAGAGGGCAGCGCTGAAGCTTTCTTT. Encoded protein: CASSRSEEGSAEAFF. The chain is built from TRBV6-1 and TRBJ1-1; D gene ambiguous. The CDR3 contains 15 residues. V was trimmed by 5 bases and J by 6 bases, leaving 19 bases between them. CDR1 and CDR2 (germline): MNHNS, SASEGT.

The V and J genes are TRBV19 and TRBJ1-3; the D is unclear. CDR3 length equals 14 residues. V lost 3 bases and J 0 bases, leaving 6 bases between the germline ends. Germline V gives CDR1 LNHDA, CDR2 SQIVND (reference sequence). Here the CDR3 DNA reads TGTGCCAGTAGTATGACTTTCTCTGGAAACACCATATATTTT. Its protein is CASSMTFSGNTIYF.

This clone appeared a few times. The CDR3 spells CASSFPGYYGYTF. In DNA form, the CDR3 reads TGTGCCAGCAGCTTCCCAGGGTATTATGGCTACACCTTC. V usage is TRBV7-2 and J usage is TRBJ1-2; maybe TRBD1 (5 bases). V dropped 3 bases and J dropped 5 bases, with 10 bases sitting between them. Germline V gene lookup returns CDR1 SGHTA and CDR2 FQGNSA. This CDR3 is built from 13 residues.

The chain's CDR3 is CASSSQGGYNSPLHF. The CDR3 region has the DNA TGTGCCAGCAGCTCCCAGGGGGGATATAATTCACCCCTCCACTTT. This chain joins TRBV7-3 and TRBJ1-6; TRBD1 matches at 7 bases. CDR3 length equals 15 residues. V lost 4 bases and J lost 4; bases outside the gene matches: 4. Per the germline V gene, CDR1 is SGHTA and CDR2 is FQGTGA.

The V gene is TRBV6-4, the J gene TRBJ2-1; 10 bases fit TRBD2. The J segment lost 7 bases and the V segment lost 10 bases, leaving 10 bases of the junction unmatched. The CDR3 runs 14 residues. Germline V gives CDR1 MRHNA, CDR2 SNTAGT. CDR3 nucleotide sequence: TGTGCCACAAAGCGGGAGGGCCCCTCAAATGAGCAGTTCTTC. Translating it yields CATKREGPSNEQFF.

About this clone itself: The junction does not match germline at one end; this may be a read error. This chain connects TRBV7-9 to TRBJ2-1, with 8 nucleotides matching TRBD2. This CDR3 spans 15 amino acids. Per germline, CDR1 SEHNR and CDR2 FQNEAQ (reference sequence). The CDR3 here is CSSSVGLALGDEQFF. As DNA, the CDR3 is TGTTCCAGCAGCGTCGGACTAGCCCTTGGGGATGAGCAGTTCTTC.

The J gene is TRBJ2-3, the V gene TRBV7-2; TRBD2 matches at 9 bases. Germline V gene sequence: CDR1 SGHTA, CDR2 FQGNSA. This CDR3 is 14 amino acids long. With V trimmed by 6 bases and J by 0 bases, 1 base remained unmatched. CDR3 sequence: CASRLAGSTDTQYF. The CDR3 DNA sequence: TGTGCCAGCAGGCTAGCGGGAAGCACAGATACGCAGTATTTT.

The chain recombines TRBV5-6 with TRBJ1-2; TRBD1 might be the D (6 bases). The germline V gene encodes CDR1 SGHDT and CDR2 YYEEEE. The CDR3 length is 14 residues. V was shortened by 5 bases and J by 8 bases, with 19 bases between the two germline ends. The CDR3 sequence is CASRRGGRSVGYTF. The CDR3 bases are TGTGCCAGCAGGCGTGGGGGCAGGAGCGTAGGCTACACCTTC.